The T cell receptor beta chain under discussion was sequenced for a study of blood T cell repertoires in COVID-19. Study as a whole: Sites in the United States, Italy and Spain provided acute and convalescent COVID-19 samples.

Under the authors' procedure: For nucleated cells, counts were estimated from reference gene primer amplification. The protocol was immunoSEQ multiplex PCR, while the TCRdb copy is restricted to in-frame clones and leaves out a portion. For V, J and clone size, that table is used; D and trimming come from the DNA. The sample has 30,000 to 45,000 clones; about 83% are singletons. This clone was observed a single time. CDR1 and CDR2 (germline): SNHLY, FYNNEI. The CDR3 spans 17 residues. V was pared by 6 bases and J by 2 bases, with 11 bases of the junction left unmatched. Sequencing was performed on peripheral blood. This TCR came from a man aged 60-69 years with active COVID-19. This chain uses TRBV2 with TRBJ2-7; 12 nucleotides align to TRBD2. CDR3 loop: CASRDGRGLAGTYEQYF. The DNA for the CDR3 is TGTGCCAGCAGAGACGGTCGTGGACTAGCGGGGACCTACGAGCAGTACTTC. The full variable domain, rest sourced from reference TRBV2 and TRBJ2-7, is EPEVTQTPSHQVTQMGQEVILRCVPISNHLYFYWYRQILGQKVEFLVSFYNNEISEKSEIFDDQFSVERPDGSNFTLKIRSTKLEDSAMYFCASRDGRGLAGTYEQYFGPGTRLTVT.